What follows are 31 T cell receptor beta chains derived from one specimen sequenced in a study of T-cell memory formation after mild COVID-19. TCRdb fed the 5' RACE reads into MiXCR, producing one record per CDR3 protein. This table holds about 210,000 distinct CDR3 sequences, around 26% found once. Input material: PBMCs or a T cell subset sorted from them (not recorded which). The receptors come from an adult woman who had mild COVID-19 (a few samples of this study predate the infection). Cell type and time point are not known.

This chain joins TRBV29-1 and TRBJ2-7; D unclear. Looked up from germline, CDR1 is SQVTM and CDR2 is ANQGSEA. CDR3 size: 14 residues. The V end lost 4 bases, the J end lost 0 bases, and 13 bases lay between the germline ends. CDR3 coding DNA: TGCAGCGTTGGGGATCCGGGTGTCTCCTACGAGCAGTACTTC. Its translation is CSVGDPGVSYEQYF.

CDR3 sequence: CASSQAQGDIQYF. The DNA for the CDR3 is TGCGCCAGCAGCCAAGCTCAGGGGGACATTCAGTACTTC. The V gene is TRBV4-1, the J gene TRBJ2-4, with 7 bases lining up with TRBD1. The germline V gene encodes CDR1 MGHRA and CDR2 YSYEKL. Losses at the gene ends were 1 base for V and 8 bases for J; bases not matched to a gene: 2. The CDR3 is 13 amino acids.

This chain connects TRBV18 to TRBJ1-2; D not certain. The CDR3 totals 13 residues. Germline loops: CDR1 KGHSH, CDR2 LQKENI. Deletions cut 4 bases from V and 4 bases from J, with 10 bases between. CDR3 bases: TGTGCCAGCTCACGAGACACGGGCTATGGCTACACCTTC. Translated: CASSRDTGYGYTF.

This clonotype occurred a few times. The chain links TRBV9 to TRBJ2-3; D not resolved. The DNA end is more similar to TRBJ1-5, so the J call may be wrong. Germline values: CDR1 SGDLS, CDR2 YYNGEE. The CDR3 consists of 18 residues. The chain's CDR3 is CASSVAISGRNGADTQHF. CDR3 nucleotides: TGTGCCAGCAGCGTAGCTATCTCGGGCAGAAATGGCGCAGATACGCAGCATTTT.

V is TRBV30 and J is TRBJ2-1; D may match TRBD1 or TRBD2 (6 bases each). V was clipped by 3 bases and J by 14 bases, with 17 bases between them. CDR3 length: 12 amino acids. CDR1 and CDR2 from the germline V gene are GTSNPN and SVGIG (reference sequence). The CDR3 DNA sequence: TGTGCCTGGAGGGAGGGGGACTTCGGAAAGTTCTTC. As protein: CAWREGDFGKFF.

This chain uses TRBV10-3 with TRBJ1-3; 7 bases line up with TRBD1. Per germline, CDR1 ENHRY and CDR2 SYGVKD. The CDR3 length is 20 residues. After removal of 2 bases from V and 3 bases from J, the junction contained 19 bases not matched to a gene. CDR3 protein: CAISEDGGTAIIPFGNTIYF. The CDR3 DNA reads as TGTGCCATCAGTGAGGATGGAGGGACAGCCATTATCCCTTTTGGAAACACCATATATTTT.

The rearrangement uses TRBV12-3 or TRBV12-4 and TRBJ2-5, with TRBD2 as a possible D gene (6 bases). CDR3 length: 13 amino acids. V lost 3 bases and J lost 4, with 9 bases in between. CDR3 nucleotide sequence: TGTGCCAGCAGTTTTTGGGGAGGAGAGACCCAGTACTTC. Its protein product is CASSFWGGETQYF.

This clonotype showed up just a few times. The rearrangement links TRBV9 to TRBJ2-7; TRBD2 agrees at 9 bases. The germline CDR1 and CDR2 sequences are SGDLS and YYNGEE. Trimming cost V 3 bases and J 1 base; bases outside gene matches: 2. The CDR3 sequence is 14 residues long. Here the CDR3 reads CASSAGLASYEQYF. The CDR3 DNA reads TGTGCCAGCAGCGCGGGACTAGCATCCTACGAGCAGTACTTC.

DNA of the CDR3: TGTGCCAGCAGCCTCCTGACCTATGGCTACACCTTC. This translates into CASSLLTYGYTF. The chain has TRBV7-2 and TRBJ1-2; D call uncertain. Per the germline V gene, CDR1 is SGHTA and CDR2 is FQGNSA. The CDR3 has 12 amino acids. V lost 5 bases and J lost 4, with 8 bases in between.

CDR3 nucleotides: TGCGCCAGCAGCCCAACCCCCGGGGTCACTGAAGCTTTCTTT. Translated, it gives CASSPTPGVTEAFF. The chain uses TRBV5-1 and TRBJ1-1; D remains ambiguous. Trimming left V 4 bases short and J 4 bases short, with 14 bases between. CDR1 SGHRS and CDR2 YFSETQ come from the germline V gene. The CDR3 is 14 residues long.

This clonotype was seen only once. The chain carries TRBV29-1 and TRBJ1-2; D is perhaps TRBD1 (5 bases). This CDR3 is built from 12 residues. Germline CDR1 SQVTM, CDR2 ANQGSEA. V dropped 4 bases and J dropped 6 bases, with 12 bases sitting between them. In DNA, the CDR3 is TGCAGCGTTGGTCGGGGGGAGGATGGCTACACCTTC. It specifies CSVGRGEDGYTF.

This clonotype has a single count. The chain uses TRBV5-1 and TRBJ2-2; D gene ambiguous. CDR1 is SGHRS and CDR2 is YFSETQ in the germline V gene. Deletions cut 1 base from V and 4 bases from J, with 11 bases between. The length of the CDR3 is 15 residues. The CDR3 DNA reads TGCGCCAGCAGCTTGAGGACGGATGGCACCGGGGAGCTGTTTTTT. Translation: CASSLRTDGTGELFF.

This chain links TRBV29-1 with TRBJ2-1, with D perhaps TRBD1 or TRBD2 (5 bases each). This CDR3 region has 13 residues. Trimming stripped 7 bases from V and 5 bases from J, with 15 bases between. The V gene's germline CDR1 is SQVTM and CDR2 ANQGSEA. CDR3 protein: CSAKRDGNNEQFF. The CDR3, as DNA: TGCAGCGCCAAAAGGGACGGAAACAATGAGCAGTTCTTC.

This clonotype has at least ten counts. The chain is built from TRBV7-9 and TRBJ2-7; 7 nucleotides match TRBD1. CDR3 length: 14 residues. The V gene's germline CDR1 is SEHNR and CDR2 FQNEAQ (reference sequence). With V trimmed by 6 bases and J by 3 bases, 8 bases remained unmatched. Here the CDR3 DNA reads TGTGCCAGCAGGTCGACAGGGAGAATCTACGAGCAGTACTTC. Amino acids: CASRSTGRIYEQYF.

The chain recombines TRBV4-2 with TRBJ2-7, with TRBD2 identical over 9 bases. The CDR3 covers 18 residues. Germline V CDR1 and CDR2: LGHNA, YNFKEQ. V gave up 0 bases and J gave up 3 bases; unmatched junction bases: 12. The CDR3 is CASSQDPPRGLASYEQYF. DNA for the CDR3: TGTGCCAGCAGCCAAGACCCACCGCGCGGACTAGCGAGCTACGAGCAGTACTTC.

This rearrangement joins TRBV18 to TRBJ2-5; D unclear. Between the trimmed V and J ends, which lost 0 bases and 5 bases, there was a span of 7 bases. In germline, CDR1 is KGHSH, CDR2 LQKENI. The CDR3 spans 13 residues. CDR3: CASSPPFRETQYF. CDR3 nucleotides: TGTGCCAGCTCACCACCTTTTCGCGAGACCCAGTACTTC.

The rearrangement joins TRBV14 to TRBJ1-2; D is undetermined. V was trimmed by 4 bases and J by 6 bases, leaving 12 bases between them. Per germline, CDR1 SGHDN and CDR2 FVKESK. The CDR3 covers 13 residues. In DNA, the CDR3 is TGTGCCAGCAGCCCGCGCGTGTCCGATGGCTACACCTTC. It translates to CASSPRVSDGYTF.

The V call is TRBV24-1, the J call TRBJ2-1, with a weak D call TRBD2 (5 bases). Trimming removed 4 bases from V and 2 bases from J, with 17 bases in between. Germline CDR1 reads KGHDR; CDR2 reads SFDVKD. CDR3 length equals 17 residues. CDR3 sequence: CATSDVSGFKAYNEQFF. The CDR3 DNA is TGTGCCACCAGTGACGTAAGCGGATTCAAAGCCTACAATGAGCAGTTCTTC.

The CDR3 here is CAISEDRGRSFSTEAFF. CDR3 in DNA: TGTGCCATCAGTGAGGACAGGGGGCGATCTTTTAGCACTGAAGCTTTCTTT. The chain carries TRBV10-3 and TRBJ1-1; the match to TRBD1 covers 10 bases. Trimming cost V 2 bases and J 4 bases; bases outside gene matches: 10. The CDR3 contains 17 residues. The germline CDR1 and CDR2 sequences are ENHRY and SYGVKD.

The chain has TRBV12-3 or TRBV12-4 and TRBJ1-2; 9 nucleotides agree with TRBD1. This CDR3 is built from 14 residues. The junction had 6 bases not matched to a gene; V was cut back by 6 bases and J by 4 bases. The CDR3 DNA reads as TGTGCCAGCAGGTTTCAACAGGGGGCCTATGGCTACACCTTC. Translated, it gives CASRFQQGAYGYTF.

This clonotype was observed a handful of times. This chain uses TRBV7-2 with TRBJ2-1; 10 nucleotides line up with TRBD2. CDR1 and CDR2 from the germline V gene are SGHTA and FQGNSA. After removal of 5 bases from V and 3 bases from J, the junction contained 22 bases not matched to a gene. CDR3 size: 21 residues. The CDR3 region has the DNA TGTGCCAGCAGCGCGCAGAGGGGAAGGTCGAAGCGGGAGGGGAACTACAATGAGCAGTTCTTC. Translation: CASSAQRGRSKREGNYNEQFF.

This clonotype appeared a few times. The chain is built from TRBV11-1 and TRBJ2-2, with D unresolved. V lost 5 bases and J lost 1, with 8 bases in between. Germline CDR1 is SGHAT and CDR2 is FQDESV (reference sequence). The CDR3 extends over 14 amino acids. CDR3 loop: CASSRKGNTGELFF. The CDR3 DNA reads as TGTGCCAGCAGCCGTAAGGGGAACACCGGGGAGCTGTTTTTT. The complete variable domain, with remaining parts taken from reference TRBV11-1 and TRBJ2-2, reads EAEVAQSPRYKITEKSQAVAFWCDPISGHATLYWYRQILGQGPELLVQFQDESVVDDSQLPKDRFSAERLKGVDSTLKIQPAELGDSAMYLCASSRKGNTGELFFGEGSRLTVL.

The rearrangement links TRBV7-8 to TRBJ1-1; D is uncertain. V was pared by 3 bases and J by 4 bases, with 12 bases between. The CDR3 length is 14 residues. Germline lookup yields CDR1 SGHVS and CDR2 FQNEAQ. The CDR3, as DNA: TGTGCCAGCAGCTTGGAACCTAGAATCACTGAAGCTTTCTTT. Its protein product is CASSLEPRITEAFF.

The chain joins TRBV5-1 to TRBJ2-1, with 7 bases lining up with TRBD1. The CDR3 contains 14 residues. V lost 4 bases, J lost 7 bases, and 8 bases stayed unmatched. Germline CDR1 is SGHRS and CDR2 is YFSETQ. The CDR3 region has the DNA TGCGCCAGCAGCGGACCGGGACAGCAAAATGAGCAGTTCTTC. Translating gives CASSGPGQQNEQFF.

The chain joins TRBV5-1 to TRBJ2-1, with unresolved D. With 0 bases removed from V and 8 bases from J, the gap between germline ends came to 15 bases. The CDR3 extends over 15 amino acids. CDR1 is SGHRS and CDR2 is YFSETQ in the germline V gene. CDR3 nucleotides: TGCGCCAGCAGCTTGGGGGGATCTAACAGACATGAGCAGTTCTTC. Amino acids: CASSLGGSNRHEQFF.

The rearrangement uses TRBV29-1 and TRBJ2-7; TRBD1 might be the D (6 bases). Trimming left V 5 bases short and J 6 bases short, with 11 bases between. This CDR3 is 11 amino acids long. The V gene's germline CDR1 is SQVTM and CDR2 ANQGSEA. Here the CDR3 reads CSVTGNSEQYF. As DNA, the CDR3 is TGCAGCGTTACAGGGAATAGCGAGCAGTACTTC.

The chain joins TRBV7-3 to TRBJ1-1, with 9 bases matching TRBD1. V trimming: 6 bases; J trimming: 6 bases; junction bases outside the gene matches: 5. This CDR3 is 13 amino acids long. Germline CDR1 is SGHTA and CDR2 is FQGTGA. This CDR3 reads CASRLTGGSEAFF. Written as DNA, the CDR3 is TGTGCCAGCAGACTTACAGGGGGCTCTGAAGCTTTCTTT.

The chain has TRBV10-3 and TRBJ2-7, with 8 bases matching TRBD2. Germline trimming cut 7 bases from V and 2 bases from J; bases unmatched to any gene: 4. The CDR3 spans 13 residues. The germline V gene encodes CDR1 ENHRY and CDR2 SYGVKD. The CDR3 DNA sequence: TGTGCCATCAAGGGACTAGGGACCTACGAGCAGTACTTC. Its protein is CAIKGLGTYEQYF.

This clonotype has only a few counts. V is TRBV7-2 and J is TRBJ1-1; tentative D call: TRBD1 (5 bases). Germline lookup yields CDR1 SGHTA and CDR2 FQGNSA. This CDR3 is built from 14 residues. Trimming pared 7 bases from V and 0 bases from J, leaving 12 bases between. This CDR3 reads CASTPGPMNTEAFF. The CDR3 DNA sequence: TGTGCCAGCACCCCAGGGCCCATGAACACTGAAGCTTTCTTT.

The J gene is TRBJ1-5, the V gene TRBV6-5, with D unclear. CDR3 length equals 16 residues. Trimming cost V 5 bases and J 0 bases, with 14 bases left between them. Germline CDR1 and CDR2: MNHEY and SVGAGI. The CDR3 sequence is CASSPGGAYSNQPQHF. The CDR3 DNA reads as TGTGCCAGCAGTCCGGGTGGAGCTTATAGCAATCAGCCCCAGCATTTT.

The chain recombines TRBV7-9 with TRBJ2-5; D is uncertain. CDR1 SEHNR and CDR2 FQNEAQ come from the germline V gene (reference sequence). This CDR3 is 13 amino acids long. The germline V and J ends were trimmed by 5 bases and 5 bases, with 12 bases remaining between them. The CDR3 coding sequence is TGTGCCAGCAGCACTGGGGTAGCCGAGACCCAGTACTTC. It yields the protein CASSTGVAETQYF.